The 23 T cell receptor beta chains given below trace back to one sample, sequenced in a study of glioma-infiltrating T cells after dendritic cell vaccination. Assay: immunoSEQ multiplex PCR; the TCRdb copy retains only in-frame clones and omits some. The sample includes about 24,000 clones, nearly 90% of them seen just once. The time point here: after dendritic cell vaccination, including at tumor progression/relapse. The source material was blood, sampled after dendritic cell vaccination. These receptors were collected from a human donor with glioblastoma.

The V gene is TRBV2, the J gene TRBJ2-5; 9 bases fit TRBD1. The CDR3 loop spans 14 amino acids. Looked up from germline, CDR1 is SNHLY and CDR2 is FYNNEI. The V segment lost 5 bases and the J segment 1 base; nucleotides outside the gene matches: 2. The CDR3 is CASSSTGGQETQYF. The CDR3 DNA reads TGTGCCAGCAGTTCGACAGGGGGCCAAGAGACCCAGTACTTC.

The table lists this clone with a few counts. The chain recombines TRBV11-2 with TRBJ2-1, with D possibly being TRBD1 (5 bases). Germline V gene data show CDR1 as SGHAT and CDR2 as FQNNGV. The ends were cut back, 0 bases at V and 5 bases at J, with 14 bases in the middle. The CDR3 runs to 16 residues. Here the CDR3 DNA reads TGTGCCAGCAGCTTAGATCGCAGGGTGAGTCACAATGAGCAGTTCTTC. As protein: CASSLDRRVSHNEQFF.

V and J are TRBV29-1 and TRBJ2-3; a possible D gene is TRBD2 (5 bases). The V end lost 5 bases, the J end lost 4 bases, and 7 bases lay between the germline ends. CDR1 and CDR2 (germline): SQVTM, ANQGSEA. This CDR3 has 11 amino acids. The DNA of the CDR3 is TGCAGCGTTCTACTAGCAGATACGCAGTATTTT. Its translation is CSVLLADTQYF.

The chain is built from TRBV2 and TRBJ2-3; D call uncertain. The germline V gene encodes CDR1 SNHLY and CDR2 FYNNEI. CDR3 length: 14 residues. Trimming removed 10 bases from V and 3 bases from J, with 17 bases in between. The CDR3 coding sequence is TGTGCCATACCCGGGTCTCGGTCAACAGATACGCAGTATTTT. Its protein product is CAIPGSRSTDTQYF.

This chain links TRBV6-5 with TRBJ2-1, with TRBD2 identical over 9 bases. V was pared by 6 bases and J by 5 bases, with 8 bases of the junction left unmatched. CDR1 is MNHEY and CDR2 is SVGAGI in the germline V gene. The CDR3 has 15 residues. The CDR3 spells CASRLTSGWNNEQFF. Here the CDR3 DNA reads TGTGCCAGCAGGCTCACTAGCGGGTGGAACAATGAGCAGTTCTTC.

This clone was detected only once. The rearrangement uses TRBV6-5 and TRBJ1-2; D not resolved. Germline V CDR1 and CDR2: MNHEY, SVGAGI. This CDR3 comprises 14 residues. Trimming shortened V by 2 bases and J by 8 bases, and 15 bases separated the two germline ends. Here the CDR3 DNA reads TGTGCCAGCAGTTACGGGAGACAACATAACGGCTACACCTTC. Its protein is CASSYGRQHNGYTF.

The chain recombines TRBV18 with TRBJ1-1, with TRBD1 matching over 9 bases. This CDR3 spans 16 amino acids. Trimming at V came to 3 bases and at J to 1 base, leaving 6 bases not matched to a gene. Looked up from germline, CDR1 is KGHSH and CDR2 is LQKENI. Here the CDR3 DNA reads TGTGCCAGCTCACCGGGACAGGGCCTTAGGAACACTGAAGCTTTCTTT. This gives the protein CASSPGQGLRNTEAFF.

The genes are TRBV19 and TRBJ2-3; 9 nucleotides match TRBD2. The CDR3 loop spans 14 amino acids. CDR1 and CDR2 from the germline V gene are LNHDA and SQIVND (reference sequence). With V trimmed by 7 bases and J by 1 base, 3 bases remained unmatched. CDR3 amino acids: CASMQRGGTDTQYF. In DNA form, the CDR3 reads TGTGCCAGTATGCAGCGGGGGGGCACAGATACGCAGTATTTT.

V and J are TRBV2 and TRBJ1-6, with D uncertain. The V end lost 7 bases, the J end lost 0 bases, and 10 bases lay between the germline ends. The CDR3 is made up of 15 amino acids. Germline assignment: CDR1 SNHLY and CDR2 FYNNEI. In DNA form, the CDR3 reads TGTGCCAGCACGTTAGGGAGCTCCTATAATTCACCCCTCCACTTT. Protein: CASTLGSSYNSPLHF.

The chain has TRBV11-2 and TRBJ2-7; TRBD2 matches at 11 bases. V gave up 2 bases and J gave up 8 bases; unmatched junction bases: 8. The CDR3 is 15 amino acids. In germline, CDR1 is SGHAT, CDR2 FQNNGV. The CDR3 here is CASSLLVSGGAQQYF. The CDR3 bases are TGTGCCAGCAGCTTACTTGTTAGCGGGGGGGCCCAGCAGTACTTC.

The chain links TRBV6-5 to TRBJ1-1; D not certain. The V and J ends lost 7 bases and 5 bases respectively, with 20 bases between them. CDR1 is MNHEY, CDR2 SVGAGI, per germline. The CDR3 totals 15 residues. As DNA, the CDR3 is TGTGCCAGCACCCCACGGGGAAAAAGAGGGACTGAAGCTTTCTTT. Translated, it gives CASTPRGKRGTEAFF.

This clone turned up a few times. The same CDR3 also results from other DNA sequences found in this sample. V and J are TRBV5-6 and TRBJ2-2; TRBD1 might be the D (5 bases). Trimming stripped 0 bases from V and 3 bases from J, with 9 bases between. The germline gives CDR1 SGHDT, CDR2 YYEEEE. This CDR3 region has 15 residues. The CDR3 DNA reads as TGTGCCAGCAGCTTGGTTCAGGGTGACACCGGGGAGCTGTTTTTT. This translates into CASSLVQGDTGELFF.

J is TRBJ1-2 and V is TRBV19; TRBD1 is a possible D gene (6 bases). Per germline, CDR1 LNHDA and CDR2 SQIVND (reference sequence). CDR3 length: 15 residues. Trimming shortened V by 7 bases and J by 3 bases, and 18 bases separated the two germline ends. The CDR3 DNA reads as TGTGCCAGTACAGCCACAGGGCGATGGGACTATGGCTACACCTTC. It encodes CASTATGRWDYGYTF.

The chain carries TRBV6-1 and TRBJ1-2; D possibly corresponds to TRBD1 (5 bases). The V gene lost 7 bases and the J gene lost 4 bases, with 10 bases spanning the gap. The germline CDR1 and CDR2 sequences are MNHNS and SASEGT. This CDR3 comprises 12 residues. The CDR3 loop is CASTRQTYGYTF. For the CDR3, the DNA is TGTGCCAGCACCCGACAGACCTATGGCTACACCTTC.

CDR3 bases: TGTGCCAGCAGCCAAGGCCGCGAATACGAGCAGTACTTC. Protein product: CASSQGREYEQYF. V usage is TRBV4-2 and J usage is TRBJ2-7; D uncertain. This CDR3 is built from 13 residues. Germline-derived CDR1 and CDR2 are LGHNA and YNFKEQ. Trimming took off 1 base at V and 4 bases at J, with 8 bases between the two ends.

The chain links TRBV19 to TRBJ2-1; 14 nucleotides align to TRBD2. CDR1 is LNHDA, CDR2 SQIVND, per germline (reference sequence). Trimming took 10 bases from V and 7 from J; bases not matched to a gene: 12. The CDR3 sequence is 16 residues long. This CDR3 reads CATQYAGLAGVNEQFF. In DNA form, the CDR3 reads TGTGCCACCCAGTATGCGGGACTAGCGGGGGTAAATGAGCAGTTCTTC.

The CDR3 bases are TGCGCCAGCAGCCCTAGCGGGGGGAACACCGGGGAGCTGTTTTTT. Translating it yields CASSPSGGNTGELFF. The chain is built from TRBV10-2 and TRBJ2-2, with 10 bases lining up with TRBD2. Germline CDR1 is WSHSY and CDR2 is SAAADI. This CDR3 is built from 15 residues. Trimming took 6 bases from V and 1 from J; bases not matched to a gene: 2.

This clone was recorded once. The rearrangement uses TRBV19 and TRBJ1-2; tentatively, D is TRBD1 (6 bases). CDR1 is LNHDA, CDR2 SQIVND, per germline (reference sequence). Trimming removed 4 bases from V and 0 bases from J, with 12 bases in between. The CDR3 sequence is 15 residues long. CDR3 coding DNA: TGTGCCAGTAGTAGTGTTGCAGGGGCTAACTATGGCTACACCTTC. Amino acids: CASSSVAGANYGYTF.

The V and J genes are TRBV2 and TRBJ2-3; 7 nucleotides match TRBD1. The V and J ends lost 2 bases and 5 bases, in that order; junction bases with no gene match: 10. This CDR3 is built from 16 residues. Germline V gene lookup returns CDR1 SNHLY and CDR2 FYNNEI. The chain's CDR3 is CASSEFSAQGRDTQYF. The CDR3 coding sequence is TGTGCCAGCAGTGAATTTAGCGCACAGGGGAGAGATACGCAGTATTTT.

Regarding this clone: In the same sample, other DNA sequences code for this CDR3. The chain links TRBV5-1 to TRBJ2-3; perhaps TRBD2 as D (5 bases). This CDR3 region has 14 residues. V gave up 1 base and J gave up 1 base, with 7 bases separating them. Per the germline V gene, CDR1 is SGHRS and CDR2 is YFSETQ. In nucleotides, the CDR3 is TGCGCCAGCAGCTTGTCCGGGGGCACAGATACGCAGTATTTT. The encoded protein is CASSLSGGTDTQYF.

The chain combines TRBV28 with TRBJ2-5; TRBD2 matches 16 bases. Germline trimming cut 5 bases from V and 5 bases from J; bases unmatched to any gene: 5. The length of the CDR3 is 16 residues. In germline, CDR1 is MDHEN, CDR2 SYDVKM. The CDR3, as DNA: TGTGCCAGCAGTCAGGGACTAGCGGGGGGGCAGGAGACCCAGTACTTC. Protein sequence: CASSQGLAGGQETQYF.

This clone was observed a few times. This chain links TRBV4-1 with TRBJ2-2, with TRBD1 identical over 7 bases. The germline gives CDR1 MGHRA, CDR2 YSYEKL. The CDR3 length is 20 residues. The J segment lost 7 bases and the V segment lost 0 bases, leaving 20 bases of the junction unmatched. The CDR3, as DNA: TGCGCCAGCAGCCAAGAGTTGGTACAGGGGTGGGTCTGGCCGGTCGGGGAGCTGTTTTTT. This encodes CASSQELVQGWVWPVGELFF.

The CDR3 loop reads CAWEKYGTDTQYF. CDR3 DNA: TGTGCCTGGGAAAAATACGGGACAGATACGCAGTATTTT. The J gene is TRBJ2-3, the V gene TRBV30; D is undetermined. This CDR3 is 13 amino acids long. Trimming left V 5 bases short and J 3 bases short, with 12 bases between. Germline loops: CDR1 GTSNPN, CDR2 SVGIG (reference sequence).